The 13 T cell receptor beta chains below come from one sample, sequenced in a study of long-term antiretroviral therapy in people with HIV. Survey-level immunoSEQ v3.0 assays were run. The assay was immunoSEQ multiplex PCR, and TCRdb's table has in-frame clones only and misses some. Here the sample spans under 45,000 clones, roughly 78% being singletons. This sample comprised unsorted PBMCs, obtained 3.4 years after starting antiretroviral therapy. Every receptor here comes from a man younger than 40 with HIV.

The rearrangement uses TRBV15 and TRBJ2-1; a possible D gene is TRBD1 (6 bases). V was clipped by 2 bases and J by 4 bases, with 15 bases between them. This CDR3 comprises 16 residues. Germline-derived CDR1 and CDR2 are LNHNV and YYDKDF (reference sequence). CDR3 sequence (DNA): TGTGCCACCAGCAGAAAAAATGACAGGCTGTACAATGAGCAGTTCTTC. It is translated as CATSRKNDRLYNEQFF.

This chain joins TRBV9 and TRBJ2-1; D gene ambiguous. The length of the CDR3 is 14 residues. The V gene lost 0 bases and the J gene lost 8 bases, with 12 bases spanning the gap. Germline lookup yields CDR1 SGDLS and CDR2 YYNGEE. CDR3 nucleotides: TGTGCCAGCAGCGTAGTTTCCCCGGGCGATGAGCAGTTCTTC. Its translation is CASSVVSPGDEQFF.

The chain joins TRBV28 to TRBJ2-7, with D possibly matching TRBD2 (5 bases). Trimming shortened V by 10 bases and J by 3 bases, and 13 bases separated the two germline ends. There are 12 residues in the CDR3. Germline CDR1 MDHEN, CDR2 SYDVKM. The CDR3 here is CATKTGSYEQYF. CDR3 DNA sequence: TGTGCCACCAAGACGGGGAGCTACGAGCAGTACTTC.

This chain links TRBV27 with TRBJ1-4; D might be TRBD1 (6 bases). V lost 6 bases to trimming and J lost 5 bases, with 13 bases between them. There are 14 residues in the CDR3. From germline, CDR1 is MNHEY and CDR2 SMNVEV (reference sequence). CDR3 DNA: TGTGCCAGCAGCCGAACCACAGGGAATGAAAAACTGTTTTTT. Its protein is CASSRTTGNEKLFF.

This chain links TRBV7-9 with TRBJ2-5; the D gene is possibly TRBD1 (5 bases). This CDR3 has 13 residues. Per germline, CDR1 SEHNR and CDR2 FQNEAQ (reference sequence). Trimming removed 3 bases from V and 5 bases from J, with 10 bases in between. The CDR3 protein is CASSLGQQETQYF. The DNA of the CDR3 is TGTGCCAGCAGCTTGGGGCAGCAGGAGACCCAGTACTTC.

This clone is categorized as medium-sized. This chain connects TRBV7-9 to TRBJ1-3; 7 nucleotides line up with TRBD1. The CDR3 loop spans 16 amino acids. Per germline, CDR1 SEHNR and CDR2 FQNEAQ (reference sequence). The trim removed 3 bases at V and 3 bases at J, leaving 8 bases unmatched. As DNA, the CDR3 is TGTGCCAGCAGCTTCTCGACAGGGAGAGATGGAAACACCATATATTTT. Translating gives CASSFSTGRDGNTIYF.

The rearrangement links TRBV30 to TRBJ2-3, with D possibly matching TRBD2 (6 bases). There are 15 residues in the CDR3. The germline V and J ends were trimmed by 2 bases and 0 bases, with 12 bases remaining between them. CDR1 is GTSNPN, CDR2 SVGIG, per germline (reference sequence). CDR3 amino acids: CAWSRTTSSTDTQYF. In DNA, the CDR3 is TGTGCCTGGAGTCGGACTACCTCTAGCACAGATACGCAGTATTTT.

The rearrangement links TRBV7-6 to TRBJ1-1, with unresolved D. Germline V gene lookup returns CDR1 SGHVS and CDR2 FNYEAQ. This CDR3 comprises 14 residues. V was trimmed by 0 bases and J by 1 base, leaving 6 bases between them. The CDR3 bases are TGTGCCAGCAGCTTAGCAGGGTGGAACACTGAAGCTTTCTTT. Its protein product is CASSLAGWNTEAFF.

This chain connects TRBV28 to TRBJ2-3, with 9 nucleotides matching TRBD2. CDR1 and CDR2 from the germline V gene are MDHEN and SYDVKM. The length of the CDR3 is 15 residues. V lost 6 bases, J lost 5 bases, and 9 bases stayed unmatched. The CDR3 reads CASSPRGRAVDTQYF. CDR3 coding DNA: TGTGCCAGCAGCCCGCGCGGGAGGGCCGTAGATACGCAGTATTTT.

This clone was counted between two and nine times. This sequence joins TRBV19 and TRBJ2-2; 8 nucleotides match TRBD1. V was clipped by 4 bases and J by 4 bases; unmatched bases: 8. The CDR3 loop spans 16 amino acids. CDR1 and CDR2 from the germline V gene are LNHDA and SQIVND (reference sequence). The CDR3 nucleotides read TGTGCCAGTAGTAGAAGGACAGGGCGGAGCACCGGGGAGCTGTTTTTT. Amino acid sequence: CASSRRTGRSTGELFF.

This chain links TRBV18 with TRBJ2-1; possibly TRBD2 for D (6 bases). This CDR3 contains 12 residues. The germline V and J ends were trimmed by 3 bases and 9 bases, with 9 bases remaining between them. From germline, CDR1 is KGHSH and CDR2 LQKENI. The CDR3 nucleotides are TGTGCCAGCTCACCCCGGGAGACTGAGCAGTTCTTC. This encodes CASSPRETEQFF.

J is TRBJ2-7 and V is TRBV10-3, with 9 bases identical to TRBD2. The junction had 5 bases not matched to a gene; V was cut back by 2 bases and J by 3 bases. The CDR3 runs to 15 residues. Per the germline V gene, CDR1 is ENHRY and CDR2 is SYGVKD. CDR3 residues: CAISERLAGNYEQYF. As DNA, the CDR3 is TGTGCCATCAGTGAGAGGCTAGCGGGAAACTACGAGCAGTACTTC.

The chain combines TRBV4-3 with TRBJ2-2; tentative D call: TRBD1 (6 bases). The CDR3 totals 15 residues. In germline, CDR1 is LGHNA, CDR2 YSLEER. V lost 3 bases and J 5 bases, leaving 13 bases between the germline ends. This chain's CDR3 is CASSQTGRGTGELFF. CDR3 bases: TGCGCCAGCAGCCAGACAGGTCGAGGGACCGGGGAGCTGTTTTTT.